The T cell receptor (beta chain) described here comes from a study of response to subunit inactivated influenza vaccine. MiXCR, applied by TCRdb to the RT-PCR reads, yields one record per CDR3 protein. The data hold about 540,000 distinct CDR3 sequences, with under 25% observed a single time. This clonotype has just a few counts. The same sample was also used in a study of T cells expressing NK-cell markers. That source reports: With UMIs, 5'RACE template switching was used to make TCR beta cDNA. Top CD8+ clonotypes included the dominant CD3+CD56+NKG2C+ clonotypes in roughly 6 donors. Dominance of the CD3+CD56-NKG2C+ fraction by these clonotypes also held in a few donors.

The TCR originated in a man aged 50 to 60 who received an inactivated influenza vaccine. This material consisted of CD4+ T cells sorted from PBMCs, taken 12 days after vaccination.

CDR3 residues: CSARDGGTAHYNEQFF. The DNA for the CDR3 is TGCAGTGCTAGAGATGGAGGGACAGCTCACTACAATGAGCAGTTCTTC. This chain links TRBV20-1 with TRBJ2-1; perhaps TRBD1 as D (7 bases). Germline V gene data show CDR1 as DFQATT and CDR2 as SNEGSKA (reference sequence). The CDR3 covers 16 residues. V was cut by 0 bases and J by 3 bases, with 15 bases left in between.